This T cell receptor (beta chain) was captured in a study of cytomegalovirus exposure and HLA in healthy donors. The study ran its PCR with 60 Vbeta and 13 Jbeta primers. Clones were read by immunoSEQ multiplex PCR, and TCRdb kept only the in-frame ones, dropping some. The sample yields about 67,000 clones, 70% to 85% seen once. Germline V gene lookup returns CDR1 SGHAT and CDR2 FQNNGV. The CDR3 spans 15 residues. Trimming left V 7 bases short and J 7 bases short, with 19 bases between. Points on this clone: Its matching antigen is unknown.

Overall study results and limits: Listed as cytomegalovirus-associated were approximately 160 TCR beta chains.

Sequencing was carried out using PBMCs. This clonotype was obtained from a man between 60 and 70 years old in good health and CMV-seropositive. This rearrangement joins TRBV11-2 to TRBJ1-4, with D hard to call. CDR3 DNA: TGTGCCAGCACCCGGTCAGGAGGATTTGGTGAAAAACTGTTTTTT. Its translation: CASTRSGGFGEKLFF.